The clone carrying this T cell receptor (beta chain) was detected only once. Clones were read by immunoSEQ multiplex PCR, and TCRdb kept only the in-frame ones, dropping some. The sample contains hundreds of thousands of clones, roughly 86% of which appear only once. This sample stems from a study of blood T cell repertoires in COVID-19. This CDR3 region has 19 residues. Germline CDR1 SGHVS, CDR2 FQNEAQ. The J segment lost 0 bases and the V segment lost 3 bases, leaving 8 bases of the junction unmatched. The chain carries TRBV7-8 and TRBJ2-6, with 10 bases that match TRBD2. The receptor comes from a woman in her forties or fifties who had recovered from COVID-19. The sequenced sample was PBMCs or T cells enriched from blood (not recorded which). DNA for the CDR3: TGTGCCAGCAGCTTCTCCTTTAGCGGGGGGTCCTCTGGGGCCAACGTCCTGACTTTC. This translates into CASSFSFSGGSSGANVLTF.